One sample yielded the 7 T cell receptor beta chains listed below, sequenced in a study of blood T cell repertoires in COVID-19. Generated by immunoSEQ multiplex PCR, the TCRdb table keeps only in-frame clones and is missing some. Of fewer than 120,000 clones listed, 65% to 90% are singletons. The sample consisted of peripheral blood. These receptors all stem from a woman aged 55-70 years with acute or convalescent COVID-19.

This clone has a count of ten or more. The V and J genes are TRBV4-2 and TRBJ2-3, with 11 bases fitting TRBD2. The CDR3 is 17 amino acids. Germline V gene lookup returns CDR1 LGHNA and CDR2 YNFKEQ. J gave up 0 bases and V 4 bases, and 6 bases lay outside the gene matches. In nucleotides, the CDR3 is TGTGCCAGCAGCCCGTTTAGCGGGGGGGAGAGCACAGATACGCAGTATTTT. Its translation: CASSPFSGGESTDTQYF.

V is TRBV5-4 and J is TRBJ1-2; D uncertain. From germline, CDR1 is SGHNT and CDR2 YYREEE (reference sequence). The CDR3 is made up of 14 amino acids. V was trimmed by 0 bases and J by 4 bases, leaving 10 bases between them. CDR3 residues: CASSLVGGIYGYTF. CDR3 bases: TGTGCCAGCAGCTTGGTAGGAGGGATCTATGGCTACACCTTC.

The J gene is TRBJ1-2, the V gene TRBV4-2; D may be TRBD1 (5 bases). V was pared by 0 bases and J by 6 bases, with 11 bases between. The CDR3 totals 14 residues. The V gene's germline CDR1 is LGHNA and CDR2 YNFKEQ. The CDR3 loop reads CASSQDTGSNGYTF. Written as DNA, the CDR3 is TGTGCCAGCAGCCAAGATACAGGTTCGAATGGCTACACCTTC.

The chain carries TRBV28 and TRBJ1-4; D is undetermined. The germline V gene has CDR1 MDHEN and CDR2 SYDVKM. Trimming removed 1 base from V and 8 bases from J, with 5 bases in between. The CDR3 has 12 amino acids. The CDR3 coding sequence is TGTGCCAGCAGTTTATCGTTCGAAAAACTGTTTTTT. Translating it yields CASSLSFEKLFF.

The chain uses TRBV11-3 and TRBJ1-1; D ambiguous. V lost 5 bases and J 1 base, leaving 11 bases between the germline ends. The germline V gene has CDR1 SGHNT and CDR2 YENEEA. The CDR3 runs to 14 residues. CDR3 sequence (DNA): TGTGCCAGCAGCCCAACCCCAGGGAACACTGAAGCTTTCTTT. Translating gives CASSPTPGNTEAFF.

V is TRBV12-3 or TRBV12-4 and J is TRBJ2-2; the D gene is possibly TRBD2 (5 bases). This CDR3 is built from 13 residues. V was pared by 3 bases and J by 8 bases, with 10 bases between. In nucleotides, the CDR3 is TGTGCCAGCAGTTTCTACGAGGGAGGGGAGCTGTTTTTT. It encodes CASSFYEGGELFF.

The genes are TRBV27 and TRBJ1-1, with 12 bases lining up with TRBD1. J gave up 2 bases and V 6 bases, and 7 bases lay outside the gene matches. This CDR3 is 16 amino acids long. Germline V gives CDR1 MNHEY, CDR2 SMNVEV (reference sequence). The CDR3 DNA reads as TGTGCCAGCAGCTTCCCGGGACAGGGGGCAAACACTGAAGCTTTCTTT. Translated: CASSFPGQGANTEAFF.